These 31 T cell receptor beta chains share one sample of origin, sequenced in a study of memory CD4+ T cells and cytomegalovirus serostatus. The protocol was immunoSEQ multiplex PCR, while the TCRdb copy is restricted to in-frame clones and leaves out a portion. The sample includes 84,000 or so clones, 65% to 85% seen only once; the top ten take around 0.78%. Single viable CD3+CD4+CD8-CD45RO+ cells were sorted as the memory CD4+ T cells. The sample taken for sequencing was memory CD4+ T cells from blood. All receptors come from an adult in good health and CMV-seronegative.

V is TRBV20-1 and J is TRBJ1-1; possibly TRBD1 for D (6 bases). V shed 5 bases and J shed 7 bases, with 11 bases lying between them. Germline V gene sequence: CDR1 DFQATT, CDR2 SNEGSKA (reference sequence). The CDR3 loop spans 11 amino acids. This CDR3 reads CSAPDSFEAFF. The CDR3 region has the DNA TGCAGTGCTCCGGACAGCTTTGAAGCTTTCTTT.

The chain is built from TRBV5-1 and TRBJ2-1, with TRBD1 identical over 7 bases. This CDR3 has 16 amino acids. The ends lost 0 bases at V and 3 bases at J; junction bases unmatched: 6. Germline lookup yields CDR1 SGHRS and CDR2 YFSETQ. In nucleotides, the CDR3 is TGCGCCAGCAGCTTGGGAGACAGGGTCATCTACAATGAGCAGTTCTTC. Protein sequence: CASSLGDRVIYNEQFF.

The chain combines TRBV19 with TRBJ2-2, with D possibly being TRBD1 (6 bases). The V and J ends lost 6 bases and 4 bases respectively, with 15 bases between them. The CDR3 consists of 15 residues. Germline loops: CDR1 LNHDA, CDR2 SQIVND (reference sequence). Here the CDR3 reads CASSYLRGSTGELFF. As DNA, the CDR3 is TGTGCCAGTAGCTACCTCAGGGGAAGCACCGGGGAGCTGTTTTTT.

The chain has TRBV5-4 and TRBJ1-3; no definite D call. This CDR3 is built from 13 residues. Deletions cut 3 bases from V and 3 bases from J, with 7 bases between. CDR1 SGHNT and CDR2 YYREEE come from the germline V gene (reference sequence). The CDR3 sequence is CASSSGGGNTIYF. As DNA, the CDR3 is TGTGCCAGCAGCTCAGGAGGTGGAAACACCATATATTTT.

The chain uses TRBV2 and TRBJ2-7, with 13 bases aligning to TRBD2. The V gene's germline CDR1 is SNHLY and CDR2 FYNNEI. The CDR3 contains 15 residues. V gave up 7 bases and J gave up 4 bases; unmatched junction bases: 7. CDR3 DNA sequence: TGTGCCAGCAACCGACTAGCGGGGGGAACATACGAGCAGTACTTC. It translates to CASNRLAGGTYEQYF.

V is TRBV18 and J is TRBJ1-5; D not resolved. Looked up from germline, CDR1 is KGHSH and CDR2 is LQKENI. The CDR3 sequence is 16 residues long. Trimming removed 0 bases from V and 2 bases from J, with 11 bases in between. The CDR3 DNA reads TGTGCCAGCTCACCACCGTCGTCTCTGGGCAATCAGCCCCAGCATTTT. It translates to CASSPPSSLGNQPQHF.

This clone has ten or more counts. The chain combines TRBV2 with TRBJ2-7; no firm D call. The CDR3 extends over 13 amino acids. Trimming cost V 2 bases and J 2 bases, with 7 bases left between them. CDR1 and CDR2 (germline): SNHLY, FYNNEI. As DNA, the CDR3 is TGTGCCAGCAGTGAACCTTTCACCTACGAGCAGTACTTC. Residues: CASSEPFTYEQYF.

The chain combines TRBV15 with TRBJ1-4; 7 positions match TRBD1. The CDR3 consists of 17 residues. CDR1 and CDR2 (germline): LNHNV, YYDKDF (reference sequence). V lost 3 bases, J lost 4 bases, and 11 bases stayed unmatched. The CDR3 is CATSRRGRQGVNEKLFF. The CDR3 region has the DNA TGTGCCACCAGCAGGAGAGGCAGACAGGGCGTTAATGAAAAACTGTTTTTT.

This clone was detected once. This sequence joins TRBV2 and TRBJ1-4, with D perhaps matching TRBD1 (5 bases). Germline assignment: CDR1 SNHLY and CDR2 FYNNEI. Trimming removed 0 bases from V and 8 bases from J, with 13 bases in between. The CDR3 loop spans 15 amino acids. DNA for the CDR3: TGTGCCAGCAGTGAAGCCACTAATGGGGCCGAAAAACTGTTTTTT. It codes for CASSEATNGAEKLFF.

V is TRBV29-1 and J is TRBJ2-3; 8 bases align to TRBD1. Trimming removed 3 bases from V and 6 bases from J; junction bases left unmatched: 2. The germline V gene has CDR1 SQVTM and CDR2 ANQGSEA. The CDR3 has 12 amino acids. CDR3 protein: CSVERTGDTQYF. Here the CDR3 DNA reads TGCAGCGTTGAGAGGACAGGGGATACGCAGTATTTT.

In this sample, this clone turned up a few times. V is TRBV18 and J is TRBJ1-3, with D hard to call. V was trimmed by 6 bases and J by 2 bases, leaving 14 bases between them. The CDR3 is made up of 15 amino acids. CDR1 is KGHSH and CDR2 is LQKENI in the germline V gene. CDR3 DNA: TGTGCCAGCTCCCAACTAGAAGGGACTGGAAACACCATATATTTT. Translating it yields CASSQLEGTGNTIYF.

The V and J genes are TRBV10-2 and TRBJ2-5, with 8 bases lining up with TRBD1. This CDR3 has 14 amino acids. The V gene end was trimmed by 6 bases and the J gene end by 4 bases; junction bases not matched to a gene: 7. Germline V lookup: CDR1 WSHSY, CDR2 SAAADI. The CDR3 DNA is TGCGCCAGCAGCGGACAGGGTGAATCAGAGACCCAGTACTTC. Protein product: CASSGQGESETQYF.

The chain joins TRBV7-3 to TRBJ2-1; D is perhaps TRBD1 or TRBD2 (5 bases each). The CDR3 loop spans 12 amino acids. V lost 1 base and J 9 bases, leaving 7 bases between the germline ends. CDR1 and CDR2 (germline): SGHTA, FQGTGA. CDR3 sequence: CASSLRGSEQFF. CDR3 bases: TGTGCCAGCAGCTTAAGGGGGAGTGAGCAGTTCTTC.

This clone was seen a few times. The V gene is TRBV4-1, the J gene TRBJ1-1; D is possibly TRBD1 (6 bases). Trimming took 0 bases from V and 3 from J, leaving 17 bases between them. This CDR3 is 17 amino acids long. CDR1 is MGHRA and CDR2 is YSYEKL in the germline V gene. CDR3 protein: CASSQEEGVLGDTEAFF. The CDR3, as DNA: TGCGCCAGCAGCCAAGAGGAGGGGGTCCTAGGGGACACTGAAGCTTTCTTT.

J is TRBJ1-1 and V is TRBV7-9, with TRBD1 identical over 7 bases. The V segment lost 11 bases and the J segment 4 bases; nucleotides outside the gene matches: 10. The CDR3 is made up of 13 amino acids. Germline CDR1 SEHNR, CDR2 FQNEAQ (reference sequence). CDR3 in DNA: TGTGCCGCCGGGACCACAGGGGTCACTGAAGCTTTCTTT. Translation: CAAGTTGVTEAFF.

The chain is built from TRBV29-1 and TRBJ1-1; D might be TRBD1 (6 bases). Trimming shortened V by 6 bases and J by 4 bases, and 15 bases separated the two germline ends. Germline V lookup: CDR1 SQVTM, CDR2 ANQGSEA. The CDR3 loop spans 13 amino acids. The CDR3 nucleotides are TGCAGCGTCAACGGGCAGGGGACCACTGAAGCTTTCTTT. It specifies CSVNGQGTTEAFF.

The chain is built from TRBV7-2 and TRBJ1-2; no clear D gene. Germline loops: CDR1 SGHTA, CDR2 FQGNSA. V shed 6 bases and J shed 8 bases, with 10 bases lying between them. The CDR3 spans 11 residues. The CDR3, as DNA: TGTGCCAGCAGGTCCAATTTGGGCTACACCTTC. Its protein product is CASRSNLGYTF. Drawing the rest from reference TRBV7-2 and TRBJ1-2, the complete variable domain is GAGVSQSPSNKVTEKGKDVELRCDPISGHTALYWYRQSLGQGLEFLIYFQGNSAPDKSGLPSDRFSAERTGGSVSTLTIQRTQQEDSAVYLCASRSNLGYTFGSGTRLTVV.

The gene calls are TRBV7-2 and TRBJ1-4; 7 bases agree with TRBD1. The CDR3 spans 15 residues. V gave up 5 bases and J gave up 7 bases; unmatched junction bases: 10. The V gene's germline CDR1 is SGHTA and CDR2 FQGNSA. CDR3 nucleotide sequence: TGTGCCAGCAGCCCCCGACAGGGAGGAGGTGAAAAACTGTTTTTT. Protein product: CASSPRQGGGEKLFF.

In DNA, the CDR3 is TGTGCTAGTGGTTTGCCTATCGGACAGGGTGGTCAGCCCCAGCATTTT. Protein product: CASGLPIGQGGQPQHF. This chain links TRBV12-5 with TRBJ1-5; the match to TRBD1 covers 8 bases. Looked up from germline, CDR1 is LGHNT and CDR2 is FRNRAP. This CDR3 has 16 residues. V lost 2 bases, J lost 6 bases, and 9 bases stayed unmatched.

J is TRBJ2-2 and V is TRBV5-8; a possible D gene is TRBD1 (6 bases). Germline assignment: CDR1 SGHTS and CDR2 YDEGEE. Trimming removed 4 bases at V and 6 bases at J, with 10 bases between. The CDR3 is 13 amino acids. The CDR3 DNA is TGTGCCAGCAGCCAGAGACAGGCCGGGGAGCTGTTTTTT. It translates to CASSQRQAGELFF. The full variable domain, rest sourced from reference TRBV5-8 and TRBJ2-2, is EAGVTQSPTHLIKTRGQQATLRCSPISGHTSVYWYQQALGLGLQFLLWYDEGEERNRGNFPPRFSGRQFPNYSSELNVNALELEDSALYLCASSQRQAGELFFGEGSRLTVL.

This clone was seen only a few times. The chain uses TRBV6-1 and TRBJ1-1; D not certain. The CDR3 sequence is 13 residues long. The germline V gene encodes CDR1 MNHNS and CDR2 SASEGT. Trimming removed 1 base at V and 1 base at J, with 4 bases between. CDR3: CASSEVQNTEAFF. CDR3 coding DNA: TGTGCCAGCAGTGAAGTACAGAACACTGAAGCTTTCTTT.

This clone was seen only once. DNA for the CDR3: TGCGCCAGCAGCGGACAGGTCGAGGCCTACAATGAGCAGTTCTTC. This encodes CASSGQVEAYNEQFF. V is TRBV4-1 and J is TRBJ2-1; 7 bases are shared with TRBD1. Looked up from germline, CDR1 is MGHRA and CDR2 is YSYEKL. The CDR3 is 15 residues long. The J segment lost 2 bases and the V segment lost 5 bases, leaving 6 bases of the junction unmatched.

The rearrangement uses TRBV28 and TRBJ2-2; D might be TRBD1 or TRBD2, each matching 7 bases. V was clipped by 6 bases and J by 2 bases, with 16 bases between them. This CDR3 comprises 16 residues. Germline V lookup: CDR1 MDHEN, CDR2 SYDVKM. CDR3 in amino acids: CASSPAGGANTGELFF. The CDR3 nucleotides are TGTGCCAGCAGCCCAGCAGGGGGGGCTAACACCGGGGAGCTGTTTTTT.

This chain links TRBV12-5 with TRBJ2-2; the D call may be TRBD1 or TRBD2 (5 bases each). The V and J ends lost 0 bases and 2 bases respectively, with 13 bases between them. Germline-derived CDR1 and CDR2 are LGHNT and FRNRAP. This CDR3 has 17 residues. CDR3 DNA sequence: TGTGCTAGTGGTTTGGTACTAGGGGACGGAAACACCGGGGAGCTGTTTTTT. As protein: CASGLVLGDGNTGELFF.

The V and J genes are TRBV7-9 and TRBJ2-5; D call uncertain. V lost 4 bases, J lost 0 bases, and 3 bases lay in between. Per germline, CDR1 SEHNR and CDR2 FQNEAQ (reference sequence). This CDR3 region has 12 residues. The CDR3 bases are TGTGCCAGCAGCTCTAACCAAGAGACCCAGTACTTC. Its translation is CASSSNQETQYF. The whole variable domain, filled in from reference TRBV7-9 and TRBJ2-5, reads DTGVSQNPRHKITKRGQNVTFRCDPISEHNRLYWYRQTLGQGPEFLTYFQNEAQLEKSRLLSDRFSAERPKGSFSTLEIQRTEQGDSAMYLCASSSNQETQYFGPGTRLLVL.

The chain recombines TRBV7-2 with TRBJ1-3; no reliable D call. The CDR3 runs to 13 residues. In germline, CDR1 is SGHTA, CDR2 FQGNSA. Trimming cost V 5 bases and J 3 bases, with 8 bases left between them. The CDR3 spells CASSPGLGNTIYF. For the CDR3, the DNA is TGTGCCAGCAGCCCAGGACTTGGAAACACCATATATTTT.

The chain couples TRBV7-9 to TRBJ1-1, with a tentative D call TRBD1 (5 bases). Germline CDR1 and CDR2: SEHNR and FQNEAQ (reference sequence). Trimming removed 1 base from V and 4 bases from J, with 16 bases in between. The CDR3 is 16 residues long. The CDR3 is CASSLGTRGWSTEAFF. The CDR3 nucleotides are TGTGCCAGCAGCTTAGGGACACGGGGCTGGAGCACTGAAGCTTTCTTT.

The chain employs TRBV6-5 and TRBJ2-3; no firm D call. The CDR3 spans 15 residues. Germline CDR1 reads MNHEY; CDR2 reads SVGAGI. The V end was cut by 6 bases, the J end by 3 bases, with 16 bases between. The CDR3, as DNA: TGTGCCAGCAGGTCGGGTATCATAATTACAGATACGCAGTATTTT. Its protein is CASRSGIIITDTQYF.

The rearrangement links TRBV5-5 to TRBJ1-2, with 8 bases fitting TRBD1. Germline CDR1 and CDR2: SGHKS and YYEKEE (reference sequence). This CDR3 spans 17 amino acids. The J segment lost 6 bases and the V segment lost 4 bases, leaving 17 bases of the junction unmatched. CDR3 protein: CASSTGQGRRKHDGYTF. Here the CDR3 DNA reads TGTGCCAGCAGCACAGGACAGGGCAGGCGGAAACACGATGGCTACACCTTC.

The V gene is TRBV2, the J gene TRBJ1-3, with 8 bases matching TRBD1. Germline trimming cut 6 bases from V and 9 bases from J; bases unmatched to any gene: 10. Per germline, CDR1 SNHLY and CDR2 FYNNEI. This CDR3 has 14 residues. DNA for the CDR3: TGTGCCAGCAGCGGACAGGGAGTATCAACCACCATATATTTT. Translation gives CASSGQGVSTTIYF.

This chain joins TRBV27 and TRBJ1-2; no firm D call. CDR1 is MNHEY, CDR2 SMNVEV, per germline (reference sequence). Trimming took 3 bases from V and 8 from J, leaving 16 bases between them. This CDR3 has 14 residues. This CDR3 is CASSFSTVPYGYTF. The CDR3, as DNA: TGTGCCAGCAGTTTTTCTACAGTCCCCTACGGCTACACCTTC.